The 15 T cell receptor beta chains presented below share a single source sample, sequenced in a study of tumor-infiltrating lymphocytes in primary liver carcinoma. Scientists recovered RNA and DNA together from approximately 20-30 mg of unsorted bulk tissue. With a constant-region primer, TCR beta cDNA was made from approximately 510 ng of total RNA. Three nested multiplex PCR rounds, a slightly modified ARM-PCR method, built the TCR beta libraries. Use of TRBV1-TRBV30 forward primers with a C-beta reverse primer characterized the first two PCR rounds, which lasted nine to eleven cycles each. TCRdb reprocessed the multiplex PCR reads via MiXCR and lists one record per CDR3 protein. The sample lists 100,000 or so distinct CDR3 sequences, approximately 70% occurring once. The sequencing input was liver tumor tissue from sampling region 2. The sample's subset: tumor region T2, inferior pole. The receptors originated from an older woman with primary liver carcinoma and hepatitis B virus infection.

On this clonotype: A read error is possible here, since a much larger clone lies one base away. The rearrangement joins TRBV30 to TRBJ2-1, with D perhaps matching TRBD2 (5 bases). Trimming shortened V by 3 bases and J by 9 bases, and 15 bases separated the two germline ends. The length of the CDR3 is 13 residues. Looked up from germline, CDR1 is GTSNPN and CDR2 is SVGIG (reference sequence). The CDR3 reads CAWSREVAGEQFF. CDR3 sequence (DNA): TGTGCCTGGAGCCGGGAAGTTGCGGGTGAGCAGTTCTTC.

Comments on this clonotype: The conserved closing phenylalanine or tryptophan is absent in this CDR3, likely reflecting a read error. The limits of the CDR3 on the DNA are not certain, so only TCRdb's listed CDR3 is given. The rearrangement links TRBV10-3 to TRBJ2-7. The CDR3 numbers 15 amino acids, ends counted. Germline values: CDR1 ENHRY, CDR2 SYGVKD. CDR3 sequence reads: CAISDTGRYSYEEYS.

To note about this clonotype: Germline is not matched at one junction end, which may reflect a read error. The chain joins TRBV11-3 to TRBJ2-1; 8 nucleotides align to TRBD1. Germline assignment: CDR1 SGHNT and CDR2 YENEEA. This CDR3 spans 17 amino acids. The CDR3 DNA sequence: TGTGCAAGCAGCTTAACCCACAGACAGGGGTACAGGGGTGAGCCGTTCTTC. This gives the protein CASSLTHRQGYRGEPFF.

The V and J genes are TRBV11-3 and TRBJ2-7; TRBD1 matches 8 bases. CDR1 SGHNT and CDR2 YENEEA come from the germline V gene. V trimming: 5 bases; J trimming: 3 bases; junction bases outside the gene matches: 9. CDR3 length: 15 amino acids. The CDR3 DNA is TGTGCCAGCAGCCAAGGGGCAGGGGGCAACTACGAGCAGTACTTC. Translation gives CASSQGAGGNYEQYF.

Notes on this clonotype: One junction end does not reproduce the germline sequence, and a read error may be involved. The V and J genes are TRBV5-5 and TRBJ2-1, with 12 bases lining up with TRBD2. From germline, CDR1 is SGHKS and CDR2 YYEKEE (reference sequence). The CDR3 runs to 16 residues. CDR3 amino acids: CASSRTSGNSYKEHFF. In nucleotides, the CDR3 is TGTGCCAGCAGCCGGACTAGCGGGAACTCCTACAAAGAGCACTTCTTC.

As concerns this clonotype: This may arise from a read error, as a much more abundant clone is one base away. The chain is built from TRBV4-1 and TRBJ2-2; a possible D gene is TRBD2 (7 bases). CDR3 length equals 16 residues. Germline CDR1 reads MGHRA; CDR2 reads YSYEKL. Here the CDR3 reads CASSQARGLATGELLF. CDR3 coding DNA: TGCGCCAGCAGCCAAGCGCGGGGGCTCGCCACCGGGGAGCTGCTTTTT.

Concerning this clonotype itself: One end of the junction fails to match germline, which may point to a read error. The chain carries TRBV30 and TRBJ2-7, with D tentatively TRBD1 (5 bases). From germline, CDR1 is GTSNPN and CDR2 SVGIG (reference sequence). CDR3 size: 15 residues. The DNA of the CDR3 is TGTGCTTGGAGTGTACCCACAGGTCGGCTAAACGATCAGTACTTC. It specifies CAWSVPTGRLNDQYF.

The genes are TRBV6-1 and TRBJ2-1; 8 nucleotides match TRBD2. The CDR3 covers 18 residues. Trimming took 2 bases from V and 6 from J; bases not matched to a gene: 15. Looked up from germline, CDR1 is MNHNS and CDR2 is SASEGT. The CDR3: CASSEWGLVYARSNEQFF. CDR3 DNA sequence: TGTGCCAGCAGTGAATGGGGACTAGTTTATGCTAGAAGCAATGAGCAGTTCTTC.

Comments on this clonotype: The junction departs from the called germline gene at one end, perhaps through a read error. The chain employs TRBV4-1 and TRBJ2-1; D call uncertain. This CDR3 has 12 residues. CDR1 and CDR2 (germline): MGHRA, YSYEKL. The CDR3 loop reads CASSQEVYEQLF. DNA for the CDR3: TGCGCCAGCAGCCAAGAAGTTTATGAGCAGCTCTTC.

As for this clonotype: The CDR3 ends on some other residue instead of the conserved phenylalanine or tryptophan, so this is likely a read error. The chain combines TRBV6-1 with TRBJ1-3, with D tentatively TRBD1 (6 bases). The CDR3 has 16 amino acids. Germline V lookup: CDR1 MNHNS, CDR2 SASEGT. Trimming removed 4 bases from V and 0 bases from J, with 13 bases in between. CDR3 DNA: TGTGCCAGCAGTGTGTCACAGGGACTCTCTGGAAACACCATATATCTT. Amino acid sequence: CASSVSQGLSGNTIYL.

This clonotype was detected a few times. The rearrangement uses TRBV20-1 and TRBJ1-1; D unresolved. CDR1 and CDR2 from the germline V gene are DFQATT and SNEGSKA (reference sequence). Trimming took 1 base from V and 5 from J, leaving 20 bases between them. The CDR3 has 16 amino acids. The CDR3 DNA is TGCAGTGCTAGAGCCTACTTCGACAAAATTCGGACTGAAGCTTTCTTT. Protein: CSARAYFDKIRTEAFF.

The chain joins TRBV29-1 to TRBJ2-5, with 7 bases that match TRBD1. Trimming cost V 3 bases and J 10 bases; bases outside gene matches: 17. The V gene's germline CDR1 is SQVTM and CDR2 ANQGSEA. The CDR3 has 15 residues. CDR3 in amino acids: CSVEGATGEQEDQYF. The CDR3 bases are TGCAGCGTTGAGGGGGCTACAGGGGAACAAGAGGACCAGTACTTC.

This clonotype has a count of ten or more. This rearrangement joins TRBV29-1 to TRBJ2-7; 7 bases are shared with TRBD2. The germline V gene has CDR1 SQVTM and CDR2 ANQGSEA. The ends lost 5 bases at V and 0 bases at J; junction bases unmatched: 7. The CDR3 consists of 14 residues. CDR3 amino acids: CSVSGGRGSYEQYF. The DNA of the CDR3 is TGCAGCGTTTCCGGCGGGAGAGGCTCCTACGAGCAGTACTTC.

This clonotype was observed a single time. One end of the junction does not line up with germline, which may come from a read error. The rearrangement joins TRBV7-7 to TRBJ2-5; 8 bases map to TRBD2. CDR3 size: 16 residues. In germline, CDR1 is SSHAT, CDR2 FNYEAQ (reference sequence). CDR3 nucleotides: TGTGCTAGCAGTTTAAGAGCGGGAGCCGCACAAGAGACCCAGTACTTC. The encoded protein is CASSLRAGAAQETQYF.

A word on this clonotype: The missing conserved phenylalanine or tryptophan at the end of this CDR3 makes a read error likely. The V and J genes are TRBV5-1 and TRBJ2-7; D is unresolved. CDR3 size: 12 residues. Looked up from germline, CDR1 is SGHRS and CDR2 is YFSETQ. CDR3 sequence: CASSLPSYEQYL. DNA for the CDR3: TGCGCCAGTAGCTTGCCCTCCTATGAGCAGTACTTA.